A selection of T cell receptor beta chains follows, all from one sample in a study of radiotherapy plus CTLA-4 blockade in lung cancer. Repertoires were generated with immunoSEQ multiplex PCR, while TCRdb's copy carries only in-frame clones and drops some. The table has around 70,000 clones, around four fifths seen once; the top ten hold less than 5%. The input for sequencing was peripheral blood, taken from a patient treated with radiotherapy plus ipilimumab. The receptors originated from a human donor with non-small cell lung cancer who had a partial response to radiotherapy plus ipilimumab. Both conserved end residues are part of each CDR3. A D gene is named only where the DNA matches it firmly. Clone size, where shown, is once, few, many, or a class for clones that have expanded.

length	size	D	J	V	CDR3	DNA
15	.	.	TRBJ1-6	TRBV30	CAWGARDLRNSPLHF	TGTGCCTGGGGGGCGCGGGACCTGCGGAATTCACCCCTCCACTTT
16	once	TRBD2	TRBJ2-3	TRBV5-1	CASSLGVAGDGDTQYF	TGCGCCAGCAGCCTGGGGGTAGCGGGAGACGGAGATACGCAGTATTTT
19	few	.	TRBJ2-4	TRBV7-8	CASSERSAGAGIAKNIQYF	TGTGCCAGCAGCGAAAGGTCGGCGGGGGCTGGGATAGCCAAAAACATTCAGTACTTC
15	.	.	TRBJ2-2	TRBV21-1	CASSKVLAGTGELFF	TGTGCCAGCAGCAAAGTACTAGCGGGGACCGGGGAGCTGTTTTTT
13	.	.	TRBJ1-1	TRBV27	CASSLSTGTEAFF	TGTGCCAGCAGTTTATCAACGGGCACTGAAGCTTTCTTT
14	.	TRBD1	TRBJ2-7	TRBV10-3	CAISGQGPTYEQYF	TGTGCCATCAGTGGACAGGGGCCCACCTACGAGCAGTACTTC
16	.	.	TRBJ1-4	TRBV18	CASSPSQAGWGEKLFF	TGTGCCAGCTCACCCTCCCAAGCGGGGTGGGGTGAAAAACTGTTTTTT
16	.	TRBD1	TRBJ2-2	TRBV2	CASSPGQGARTGELFF	TGTGCCAGCAGTCCGGGACAGGGGGCGCGTACCGGGGAGCTGTTTTTT
15	once	.	TRBJ2-3	TRBV11-2	CASSLGPQGTDTQYF	TGTGCCAGCAGCTTAGGCCCACAGGGCACAGATACGCAGTATTTT
14	.	.	TRBJ1-2	TRBV27	CASSLSDRTGGYTF	TGTGCCAGCAGTTTATCGGACCGCACGGGAGGCTACACCTTC
15	.	TRBD1	TRBJ2-1	TRBV7-2	CASSLAGTVINEQFF	TGTGCCAGCAGCTTGGCCGGGACAGTCATTAATGAGCAGTTCTTC
14	.	.	TRBJ2-2	TRBV9	CASSPPSNTGELFF	TGTGCCAGCAGCCCCCCTTCCAACACCGGGGAGCTGTTTTTT
16	.	TRBD1	TRBJ2-1	TRBV19	CASSLIGQGMYNEQFF	TGTGCCAGTAGTCTTATCGGACAGGGGATGTACAATGAGCAGTTCTTC
13	.	.	TRBJ2-7	TRBV28	CASRPGQSYEQYF	TGTGCCAGCCGACCTGGACAGTCCTACGAGCAGTACTTC
16	few	TRBD1	TRBJ2-2	TRBV19	CASKTGQGAGTGELFF	TGTGCCAGTAAAACCGGACAGGGGGCGGGCACCGGGGAGCTGTTTTTT
14	few	.	TRBJ1-1	TRBV5-6	CASSLEAGINEAFF	TGTGCCAGCAGCTTGGAGGCAGGAATTAACGAAGCTTTCTTT
13	.	.	TRBJ2-2	TRBV27	CASSLRGPGELFF	TGTGCCAGCAGTTTAAGAGGGCCCGGGGAGCTGTTTTTT
16	.	.	TRBJ1-3	TRBV5-1	CASSIGSDSIRNTIYF	TGCGCCAGCAGCATTGGGTCGGACAGTATCAGAAACACCATATATTTT
15	.	.	TRBJ2-1	TRBV18	CASSLTSTPDNEQFF	TGTGCCAGCTCACTTACTAGCACGCCCGACAATGAGCAGTTCTTC
16	.	.	TRBJ1-4	TRBV7-3	CASSLNPPGVGEKLFF	TGTGCCAGCAGCTTAAATCCCCCAGGGGTGGGGGAAAAACTGTTTTTT
13	.	.	TRBJ2-2	TRBV5-1	CASSLRDTGELFF	TGCGCCAGCAGCTTGCGGGACACCGGGGAGCTGTTTTTT
13	once	.	TRBJ2-3	TRBV7-2	CASSLLAGDTQYF	TGTGCCAGCAGCTTACTGGCGGGCGATACGCAGTATTTT
11	.	.	TRBJ1-1	TRBV6-1	CASSMNTEAFF	TGTGCCAGCAGCATGAACACTGAAGCTTTCTTT
15	.	TRBD2	TRBJ2-1	TRBV13	CASSLRTSGHNEQFF	TGTGCCAGCAGCTTAAGAACTAGCGGCCACAATGAGCAGTTCTTC
11	.	.	TRBJ2-1	TRBV19	CATWGVPEQFF	TGTGCCACTTGGGGGGTTCCTGAGCAGTTCTTC
15	few	TRBD2	TRBJ2-1	TRBV18	CASSPQAGGGNEQFF	TGTGCCAGCTCACCACAGGCGGGAGGGGGTAATGAGCAGTTCTTC
14	.	.	TRBJ1-4	TRBV15	CATSRARGLEKLFF	TGTGCCACCAGCAGAGCTCGGGGGTTGGAAAAACTGTTTTTT
16	.	TRBD2	TRBJ2-7	TRBV5-1	CASSLGASGVTYEQYF	TGCGCCAGCAGCTTGGGGGCTAGCGGGGTAACCTACGAGCAGTACTTC